These T cell receptor beta chains were read from a single sample in a study of blood T cell repertoires in COVID-19. Sequencing was performed with immunoSEQ multiplex PCR; in TCRdb, only in-frame clones are kept and a portion is missing. The sample lists approximately 300,000 clones, around 88% occurring once. The sequenced material came from peripheral blood. The receptor source for this set is a woman aged 50 to 60 with acute or convalescent COVID-19. The CDR3 runs from the conserved cysteine through the conserved F or W. The D gene is left open where the match is weak. Some rows mark clone size as missing; the rest say once, few, many or name a class of expanded clone.

cdr3_aa cdr3_nt j_call clone_size v_call d_call
CASSDSYNEQFF TGTGCCAGCAGTGACAGCTACAATGAGCAGTTCTTC TRBJ2-1 . TRBV6-2/TRBV6-3 .
CASSAGTAQETQYF TGTGCCAGCAGCGCTGGGACAGCCCAAGAGACCCAGTACTTC TRBJ2-5 . TRBV9 TRBD1
CATSDLESGGAGAGVFF TGTGCCACCAGTGATTTGGAGTCGGGGGGCGCTGGGGCTGGGGTTTTCTTT TRBJ1-1 . TRBV24-1 .
CATTKDPGVSYEQYF TGTGCCACCACTAAAGACCCGGGGGTTTCCTACGAGCAGTACTTC TRBJ2-7 . TRBV15 .
CASSTGTGSTEAFF TGTGCCAGCAGCACGGGGACAGGGTCCACTGAAGCTTTCTTT TRBJ1-1 . TRBV6-5 TRBD1
CASSLVWDRDNQPQHF TGTGCCAGCAGCTTGGTCTGGGACAGGGACAATCAGCCCCAGCATTTT TRBJ1-5 . TRBV5-4 TRBD1
CASSLDGTGTGYGYTF TGCGCCAGCAGCTTGGATGGGACAGGAACGGGGTATGGCTACACCTTC TRBJ1-2 many TRBV5-1 TRBD1
CASSSSGPSYNEQFF TGTGCCAGCAGCTCTAGCGGACCGTCCTACAATGAGCAGTTCTTC TRBJ2-1 . TRBV7-3 TRBD2
CASSPSSGFPYEQYF TGTGCCAGCAGCCCCTCTAGCGGGTTTCCCTACGAGCAGTACTTC TRBJ2-7 . TRBV7-2 TRBD2
CASITGLAGSNEQFF TGTGCCAGCATCACGGGACTAGCGGGAAGTAATGAGCAGTTCTTC TRBJ2-1 . TRBV28 TRBD2
CASSQVTGGGYTF TGCGCCAGCAGCCAAGTTACAGGGGGTGGCTACACCTTC TRBJ1-2 . TRBV4-1 TRBD1
CASSLPSGRSPDTQYF TGTGCCAGCAGTTTGCCCAGCGGGAGGTCCCCTGATACGCAGTATTTT TRBJ2-3 . TRBV27 TRBD2
CASSQVSGLGRETQYF TGTGCCAGCAGCCAAGTCTCGGGCCTGGGGAGGGAGACCCAGTACTTC TRBJ2-5 . TRBV14 .
CASSQDTGTSGSYEQYF TGCGCCAGCAGCCAAGACACCGGGACTAGCGGGAGTTACGAGCAGTACTTC TRBJ2-7 once TRBV4-3 TRBD2
CASSGRGRNYGYTF TGTGCCAGCAGCGGGAGGGGCCGGAACTATGGCTACACCTTC TRBJ1-2 . TRBV9 .
CATSRTGGNTEAFF TGTGCCACCAGCAGGACAGGGGGGAACACTGAAGCTTTCTTT TRBJ1-1 once TRBV15 TRBD1
CAISAYNQPQHF TGTGCCATCAGTGCCTACAATCAGCCCCAGCATTTT TRBJ1-5 . TRBV10-3 .
CASSIYSLDYGYTF TGTGCCAGTAGTATATATAGCCTCGACTATGGCTACACCTTC TRBJ1-2 . TRBV19 .
CASSLKSSGGDTQYF TGTGCCAGCAGTTTAAAGTCTAGCGGGGGGGATACGCAGTATTTT TRBJ2-3 . TRBV27 TRBD2
CASSPSEGYNEQFF TGTGCCAGCAGCCCCTCAGAGGGCTACAATGAGCAGTTCTTC TRBJ2-1 . TRBV7-9 .
CASSLEYWAQGEQYF TGTGCCAGCAGCTTAGAGTATTGGGCACAGGGCGAGCAGTACTTC TRBJ2-7 . TRBV7-2 .
CASSYILTSGSTDTQYF TGTGCCAGCAGTTACATTTTGACTAGCGGGTCCACAGATACGCAGTATTTT TRBJ2-3 once TRBV28 TRBD2
CAISFIPGTGGAGNTEAFF TGTGCCATCAGTTTCATCCCCGGGACAGGGGGCGCGGGGAACACTGAAGCTTTCTTT TRBJ1-1 . TRBV10-3 TRBD1
CASSGGPPVATNEKLFF TGTGCCAGCAGCGGAGGGCCGCCGGTAGCAACTAATGAAAAACTGTTTTTT TRBJ1-4 . TRBV9 .
CASSVNPDYYNEQFF TGTGCCAGCAGCGTAAACCCGGACTATTACAATGAGCAGTTCTTC TRBJ2-1 . TRBV9 .
CASSEALLTDRHYGYTF TGTGCCAGCAGTGAAGCGCTTCTTACTGACAGGCACTATGGCTACACCTTC TRBJ1-2 . TRBV6-1 .
CASSLSAGAFYEQYF TGTGCCAGCAGCCTATCAGCGGGAGCGTTCTACGAGCAGTACTTC TRBJ2-7 . TRBV11-2 TRBD2
CASSLPGGGYEQYF TGTGCCAGCAGCTTACCAGGGGGCGGCTACGAGCAGTACTTC TRBJ2-7 . TRBV7-9 TRBD1
CASSYLSGVGRDNGYTF TGCGCCAGCAGCTATTTGTCGGGTGTCGGCAGGGATAATGGCTACACCTTC TRBJ1-2 . TRBV5-1 .
CASSFLGGSNQPQHF TGTGCCAGCAGCTTCCTCGGGGGGAGCAATCAGCCCCAGCATTTT TRBJ1-5 . TRBV7-8 .
CASSAGVNTEAFF TGTGCCAGCAGCGCGGGTGTGAACACTGAAGCTTTCTTT TRBJ1-1 . TRBV9 .
CASTGTGVFGNTIYF TGTGCCAGCACCGGCACAGGGGTTTTTGGAAACACCATATATTTT TRBJ1-3 few TRBV6-5 TRBD1